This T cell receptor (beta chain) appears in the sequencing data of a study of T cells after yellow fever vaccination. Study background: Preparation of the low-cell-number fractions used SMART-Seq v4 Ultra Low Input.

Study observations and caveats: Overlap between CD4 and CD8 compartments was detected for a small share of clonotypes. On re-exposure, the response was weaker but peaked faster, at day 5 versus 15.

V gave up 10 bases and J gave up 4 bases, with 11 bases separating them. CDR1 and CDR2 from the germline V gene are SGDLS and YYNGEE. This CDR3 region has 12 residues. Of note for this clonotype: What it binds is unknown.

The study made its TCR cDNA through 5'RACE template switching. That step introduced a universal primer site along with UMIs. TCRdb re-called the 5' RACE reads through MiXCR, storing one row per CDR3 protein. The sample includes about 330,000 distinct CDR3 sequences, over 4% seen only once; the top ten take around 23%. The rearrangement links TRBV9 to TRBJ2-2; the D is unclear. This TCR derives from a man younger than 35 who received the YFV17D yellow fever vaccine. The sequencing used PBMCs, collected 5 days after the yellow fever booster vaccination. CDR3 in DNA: TGTGCCTCAGCAGCTCCCACCGGGGAGCTGTTTTTT. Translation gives CASAAPTGELFF.